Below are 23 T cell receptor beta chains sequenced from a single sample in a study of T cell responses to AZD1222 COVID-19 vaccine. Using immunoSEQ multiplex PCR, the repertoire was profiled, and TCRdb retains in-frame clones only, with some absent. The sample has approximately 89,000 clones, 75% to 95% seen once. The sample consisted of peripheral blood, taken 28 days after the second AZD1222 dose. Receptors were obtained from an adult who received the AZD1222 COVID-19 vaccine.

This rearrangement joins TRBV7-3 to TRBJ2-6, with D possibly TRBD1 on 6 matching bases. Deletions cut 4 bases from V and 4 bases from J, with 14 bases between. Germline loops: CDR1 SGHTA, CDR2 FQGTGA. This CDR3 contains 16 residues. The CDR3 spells CASSSYRDFGANVLTF. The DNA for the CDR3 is TGTGCCAGCAGCTCCTACAGGGATTTCGGGGCCAACGTCCTGACTTTC.

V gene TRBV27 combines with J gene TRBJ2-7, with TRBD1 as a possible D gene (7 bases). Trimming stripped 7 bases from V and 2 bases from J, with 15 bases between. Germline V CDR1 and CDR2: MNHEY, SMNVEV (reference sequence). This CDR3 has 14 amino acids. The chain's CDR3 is CASNIVRGAYEQYF. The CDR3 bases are TGTGCCAGCAACATTGTCAGGGGGGCCTACGAGCAGTACTTC.

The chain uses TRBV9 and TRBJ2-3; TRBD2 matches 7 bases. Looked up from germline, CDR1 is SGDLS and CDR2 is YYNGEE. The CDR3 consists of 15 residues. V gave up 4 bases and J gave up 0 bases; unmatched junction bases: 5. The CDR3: CASSSASGSTDTQYF. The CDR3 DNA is TGTGCCAGCAGCTCTGCTAGCGGTAGCACAGATACGCAGTATTTT.

Written as DNA, the CDR3 is TGTGCCAGCAGCCCAACGGGGGGGGTTGATACGCAGTATTTT. This sequence encodes CASSPTGGVDTQYF. V gene TRBV5-6 combines with J gene TRBJ2-3; TRBD2 matches at 8 bases. This CDR3 spans 14 amino acids. CDR1 and CDR2 (germline): SGHDT, YYEEEE. Losses at the gene ends were 4 bases for V and 6 bases for J; bases not matched to a gene: 7.

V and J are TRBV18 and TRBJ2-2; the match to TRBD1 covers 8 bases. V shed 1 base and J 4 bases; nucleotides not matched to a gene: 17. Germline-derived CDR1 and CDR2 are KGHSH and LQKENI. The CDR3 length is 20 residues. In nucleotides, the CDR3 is TGTGCCAGCTCACCACTTATCGGACAGGGTTTTATACTCGGCACCGGGGAGCTGTTTTTT. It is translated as CASSPLIGQGFILGTGELFF.

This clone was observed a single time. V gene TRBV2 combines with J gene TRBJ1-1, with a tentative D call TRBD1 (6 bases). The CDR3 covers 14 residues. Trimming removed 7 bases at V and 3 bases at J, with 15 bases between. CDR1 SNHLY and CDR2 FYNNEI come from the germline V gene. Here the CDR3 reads CASKPWGADTEAFF. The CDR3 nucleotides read TGTGCCAGCAAGCCTTGGGGGGCGGACACTGAAGCTTTCTTT.

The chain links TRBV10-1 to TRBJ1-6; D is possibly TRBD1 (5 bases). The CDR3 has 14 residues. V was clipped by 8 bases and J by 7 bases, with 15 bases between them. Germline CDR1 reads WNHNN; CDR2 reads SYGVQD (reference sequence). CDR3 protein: CASARGDLNSPLHF. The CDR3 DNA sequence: TGCGCCAGCGCTCGGGGGGATTTGAATTCACCCCTCCACTTT.

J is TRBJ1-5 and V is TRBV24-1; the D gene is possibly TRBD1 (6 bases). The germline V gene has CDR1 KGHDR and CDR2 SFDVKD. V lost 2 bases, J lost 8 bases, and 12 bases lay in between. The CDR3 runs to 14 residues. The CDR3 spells CATSDWQGSEPQHF. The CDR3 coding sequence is TGTGCCACCAGTGATTGGCAGGGGTCGGAGCCCCAGCATTTT.

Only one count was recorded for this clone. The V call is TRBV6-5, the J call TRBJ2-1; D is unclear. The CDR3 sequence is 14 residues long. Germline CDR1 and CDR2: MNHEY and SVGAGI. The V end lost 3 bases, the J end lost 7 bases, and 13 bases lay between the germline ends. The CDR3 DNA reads TGTGCCAGCAGTTATGACGCACGGTGGAATGAGCAGTTCTTC. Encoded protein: CASSYDARWNEQFF.

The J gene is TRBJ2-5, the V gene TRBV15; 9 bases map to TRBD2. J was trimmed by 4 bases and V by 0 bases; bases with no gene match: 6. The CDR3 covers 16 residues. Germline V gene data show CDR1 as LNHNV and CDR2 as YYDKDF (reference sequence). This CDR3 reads CATSRDLAGNVETQYF. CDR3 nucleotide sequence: TGTGCCACCAGCAGAGATCTAGCGGGGAATGTAGAGACCCAGTACTTC.

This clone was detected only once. Here the CDR3 reads CASSLTVNTEAFF. The CDR3 DNA is TGTGCCAGCAGCTTGACAGTGAACACTGAAGCTTTCTTT. The V call is TRBV11-2, the J call TRBJ1-1; the D gene is possibly TRBD1 (5 bases). V was pared by 3 bases and J by 0 bases, with 5 bases between. Germline V lookup: CDR1 SGHAT, CDR2 FQNNGV. The CDR3 length is 13 residues. The entire variable domain, with the rest obtained from reference TRBV11-2 and TRBJ1-1, is as follows: EAGVAQSPRYKIIEKRQSVAFWCNPISGHATLYWYQQILGQGPKLLIQFQNNGVVDDSQLPKDRFSAERLKGVDSTLKIQPAKLEDSAVYLCASSLTVNTEAFFGQGTRLTVV.

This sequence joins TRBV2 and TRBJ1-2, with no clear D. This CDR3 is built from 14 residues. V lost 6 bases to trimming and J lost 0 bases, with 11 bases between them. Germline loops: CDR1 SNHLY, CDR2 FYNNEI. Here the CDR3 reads CASRLTDANYGYTF. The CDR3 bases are TGTGCCAGCAGGCTGACCGATGCTAACTATGGCTACACCTTC.

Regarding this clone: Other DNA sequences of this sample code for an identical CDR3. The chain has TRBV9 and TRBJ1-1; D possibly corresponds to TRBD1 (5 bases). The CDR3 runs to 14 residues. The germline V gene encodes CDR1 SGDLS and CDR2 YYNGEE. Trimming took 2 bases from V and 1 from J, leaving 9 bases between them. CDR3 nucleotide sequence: TGTGCCAGCAGCGTTCAGGGCCAGAACACTGAAGCTTTCTTT. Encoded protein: CASSVQGQNTEAFF.

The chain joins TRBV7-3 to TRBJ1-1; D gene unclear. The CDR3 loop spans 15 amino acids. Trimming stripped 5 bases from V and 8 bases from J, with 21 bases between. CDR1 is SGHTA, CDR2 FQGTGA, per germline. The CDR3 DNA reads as TGTGCCAGCAGCCTCCGGAGGCGGGGAGGTTGGGAAGCTTTCTTT. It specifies CASSLRRRGGWEAFF.

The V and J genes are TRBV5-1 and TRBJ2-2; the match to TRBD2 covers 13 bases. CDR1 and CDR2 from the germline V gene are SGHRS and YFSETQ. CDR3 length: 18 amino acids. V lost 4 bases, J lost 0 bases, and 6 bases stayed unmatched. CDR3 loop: CASSLGLAGASNTGELFF. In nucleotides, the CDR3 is TGCGCCAGCAGCCTCGGACTAGCGGGAGCGTCGAACACCGGGGAGCTGTTTTTT.

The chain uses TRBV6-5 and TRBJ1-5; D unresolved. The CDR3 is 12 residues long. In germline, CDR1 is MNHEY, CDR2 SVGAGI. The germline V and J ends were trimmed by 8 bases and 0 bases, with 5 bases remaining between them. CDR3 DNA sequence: TGTGCCAGCCGATATAGCAATCAGCCCCAGCATTTT. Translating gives CASRYSNQPQHF.

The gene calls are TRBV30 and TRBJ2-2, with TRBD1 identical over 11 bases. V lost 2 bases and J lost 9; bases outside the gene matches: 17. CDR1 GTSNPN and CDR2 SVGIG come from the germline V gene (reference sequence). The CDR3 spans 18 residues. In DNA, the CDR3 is TGTGCCTGGAGTACCTCCCGGACAGGGGGCAGGTTCTTGAGGGAGCTGTTTTTT. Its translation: CAWSTSRTGGRFLRELFF.

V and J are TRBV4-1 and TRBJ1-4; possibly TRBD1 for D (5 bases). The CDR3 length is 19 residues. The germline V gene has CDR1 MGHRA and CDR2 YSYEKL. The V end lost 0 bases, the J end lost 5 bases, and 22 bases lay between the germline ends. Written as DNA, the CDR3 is TGCGCCAGCAGCCAAGATTTAATTGCGGGGCGGAGAGAAAATGAAAAACTGTTTTTT. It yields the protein CASSQDLIAGRRENEKLFF.

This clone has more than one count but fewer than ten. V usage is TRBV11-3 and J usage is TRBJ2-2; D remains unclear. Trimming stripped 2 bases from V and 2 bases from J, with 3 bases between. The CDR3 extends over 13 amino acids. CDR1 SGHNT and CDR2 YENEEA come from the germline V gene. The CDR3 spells CASSLRNTGELFF. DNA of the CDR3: TGTGCCAGCAGCTTACGAAACACCGGGGAGCTGTTTTTT. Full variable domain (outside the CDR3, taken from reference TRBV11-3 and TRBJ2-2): EAGVVQSPRYKIIEKKQPVAFWCNPISGHNTLYWYLQNLGQGPELLIRYENEEAVDDSQLPKDRFSAERLKGVDSTLKIQPAELGDSAVYLCASSLRNTGELFFGEGSRLTVL.

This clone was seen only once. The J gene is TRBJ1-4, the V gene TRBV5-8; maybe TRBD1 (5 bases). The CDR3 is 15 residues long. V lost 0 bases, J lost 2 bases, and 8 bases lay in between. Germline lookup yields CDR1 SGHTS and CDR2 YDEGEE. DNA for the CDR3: TGTGCCAGCAGCTTGGGATCAGGGACTAATGAAAAACTGTTTTTT. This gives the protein CASSLGSGTNEKLFF.

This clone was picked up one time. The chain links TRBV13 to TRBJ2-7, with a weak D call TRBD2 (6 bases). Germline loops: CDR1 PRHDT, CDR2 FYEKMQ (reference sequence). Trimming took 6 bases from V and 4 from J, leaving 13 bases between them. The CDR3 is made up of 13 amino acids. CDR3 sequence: CASSTRGRYEQYF. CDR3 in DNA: TGTGCCAGCAGTACCCGTGGGAGGTACGAGCAGTACTTC.

This CDR3 reads CASSPMVVWRSSYEQYF. The CDR3 nucleotides read TGTGCCAGCTCCCCAATGGTAGTTTGGAGAAGCTCCTACGAGCAGTACTTC. The chain links TRBV18 to TRBJ2-7; D uncertain. Germline CDR1 KGHSH, CDR2 LQKENI. CDR3 length: 17 amino acids. V was cut by 6 bases and J by 0 bases, with 21 bases left in between.

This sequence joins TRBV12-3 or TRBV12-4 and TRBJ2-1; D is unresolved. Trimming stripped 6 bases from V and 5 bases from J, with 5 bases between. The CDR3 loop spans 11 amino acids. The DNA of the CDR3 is TGTGCCAGCAGAACTAACAATGAGCAGTTCTTC. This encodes CASRTNNEQFF.